The 16 T cell receptor beta chains below come from one sample, sequenced in a study of T cells in Graves' hyperthyroidism and ophthalmopathy. From RNA transcripts, TCR beta CDR3 regions were amplified. HTBI primers were employed in a first-round RT-PCR of the TCR CDR3. TCRdb processed the multiplex PCR reads anew with MiXCR; each CDR3 protein has one entry. In the table there are 750,000 to 950,000 distinct CDR3 sequences, around 39% of which are singletons. The specimen was blood. Receptors originate from a man aged 18 to 30 with Graves' hyperthyroidism.

Concerning this clonotype itself: Being one base from a much bigger clone, this may be a read error. The chain employs TRBV11-3 and TRBJ1-6; TRBD1 might be the D (5 bases). V lost 10 bases and J 10 bases, leaving 17 bases between the germline ends. The CDR3 is made up of 13 amino acids. Germline lookup yields CDR1 SGHNT and CDR2 YENEEA. The CDR3 loop is CANRMTEKSPLHF. The CDR3 DNA sequence: TGTGCCAACAGAATGACAGAGAAATCACCCCTCCACTTT.

This clonotype appeared once. DNA of the CDR3: TGTGCCAGTAGTATAGTTGGGACAGCCACCGGGGAGCTGTTTTTT. Translated, it gives CASSIVGTATGELFF. The chain couples TRBV19 to TRBJ2-2; TRBD1 matches at 7 bases. Germline CDR1 reads LNHDA; CDR2 reads SQIVND (reference sequence). The CDR3 length is 15 residues. V was clipped by 1 base and J by 4 bases; unmatched bases: 3.

This rearrangement joins TRBV7-9 to TRBJ1-2; D gene ambiguous. V lost 1 base and J 8 bases, leaving 14 bases between the germline ends. Looked up from germline, CDR1 is SEHNR and CDR2 is FQNEAQ (reference sequence). The CDR3 spans 14 residues. CDR3 in amino acids: CASSLDGSPGGYTF. The CDR3 coding sequence is TGTGCCAGCAGCTTAGACGGGTCCCCCGGGGGCTACACCTTC.

A word on this clonotype: One base away lies a much larger clone, so this may be a sequencing read error. The chain links TRBV10-3 to TRBJ1-1; maybe TRBD1 (5 bases). Trimming removed 2 bases at V and 3 bases at J, with 13 bases between. Germline assignment: CDR1 ENHRY and CDR2 SYGVKD. This CDR3 is built from 15 residues. Written as DNA, the CDR3 is TGTGCCATCAGTGAGGGGGCACCCAAGGACACTGAAGCTTTCTTT. It specifies CAISEGAPKDTEAFF.

At least ten counts were recorded for this clonotype. The chain has TRBV2 and TRBJ1-2; 7 positions agree with TRBD1. Germline V gene lookup returns CDR1 SNHLY and CDR2 FYNNEI. The CDR3 totals 15 residues. The ends lost 8 bases at V and 4 bases at J; junction bases unmatched: 13. The CDR3 sequence is CASALTGQYLYGYTF. In DNA, the CDR3 is TGTGCCAGCGCCCTTACGGGACAGTACCTCTATGGCTACACCTTC. Full variable domain (outside the CDR3, taken from reference TRBV2 and TRBJ1-2): EPEVTQTPSHQVTQMGQEVILRCVPISNHLYFYWYRQILGQKVEFLVSFYNNEISEKSEIFDDQFSVERPDGSNFTLKIRSTKLEDSAMYFCASALTGQYLYGYTFGSGTRLTVV.

This clonotype was counted at least ten times. The chain uses TRBV25-1 and TRBJ2-5, with 9 nucleotides matching TRBD1. Germline values: CDR1 MGHDK, CDR2 SYGVNS. V shed 6 bases, J shed 4 bases, and the junction held 3 bases outside the gene matches. The CDR3 is 13 residues long. The DNA of the CDR3 is TGTGCCAGCAGCGGGGACAGGGCAGAGACCCAGTACTTC. This encodes CASSGDRAETQYF. Full variable domain (rest looked up from reference TRBV25-1 and TRBJ2-5): EADIYQTPRYLVIGTGKKITLECSQTMGHDKMYWYQQDPGMELHLIHYSYGVNSTEKGDLSSESTVSRIRTEHFPLTLESARPSHTSQYLCASSGDRAETQYFGPGTRLLVL.

This clonotype was counted at least ten times. The chain links TRBV10-3 to TRBJ2-6; D remains ambiguous. Trimming pared 4 bases from V and 0 bases from J, leaving 4 bases between. This CDR3 comprises 14 residues. Germline V gene data show CDR1 as ENHRY and CDR2 as SYGVKD. The CDR3 nucleotides are TGTGCCATCAGTGCGAGCTCTGGGGCCAACGTCCTGACTTTC. Amino acids: CAISASSGANVLTF.

This clonotype was observed a few times. The chain recombines TRBV7-9 with TRBJ2-5; 7 bases line up with TRBD2. V lost 5 bases to trimming and J lost 4 bases; unmatched junction nucleotides: 10. CDR1 SEHNR and CDR2 FQNEAQ come from the germline V gene (reference sequence). The CDR3 runs 15 residues. The CDR3 DNA follows: TGTGCCAGCAGCCTACAAGCGGGGTGGGGAGAGACCCAGTACTTC. It translates to CASSLQAGWGETQYF. Full variable domain (outside the CDR3, taken from reference TRBV7-9 and TRBJ2-5): DTGVSQNPRHKITKRGQNVTFRCDPISEHNRLYWYRQTLGQGPEFLTYFQNEAQLEKSRLLSDRFSAERPKGSFSTLEIQRTEQGDSAMYLCASSLQAGWGETQYFGPGTRLLVL.

This clonotype turned up a few times. The genes are TRBV5-8 and TRBJ2-7, with TRBD2 identical over 8 bases. J was trimmed by 4 bases and V by 4 bases; bases with no gene match: 10. Germline V CDR1 and CDR2: SGHTS, YDEGEE. The CDR3 covers 15 residues. The CDR3 DNA follows: TGTGCCAGCAGCGCCCTTACCGGGACTAGGTACGAGCAGTACTTC. This sequence encodes CASSALTGTRYEQYF. Drawing the rest from reference TRBV5-8 and TRBJ2-7, the complete variable domain is EAGVTQSPTHLIKTRGQQATLRCSPISGHTSVYWYQQALGLGLQFLLWYDEGEERNRGNFPPRFSGRQFPNYSSELNVNALELEDSALYLCASSALTGTRYEQYFGPGTRLTVT.

This clonotype showed up just a few times. The chain has TRBV19 and TRBJ1-2; D is perhaps TRBD1 (6 bases). CDR3 length equals 15 residues. V lost 3 bases and J lost 2, with 13 bases in between. Looked up from germline, CDR1 is LNHDA and CDR2 is SQIVND (reference sequence). The CDR3 loop reads CASSIDRDNNYGYTF. Written as DNA, the CDR3 is TGTGCCAGTAGTATTGACCGGGACAACAACTATGGCTACACCTTC.

The CDR3 region is CASSQGPSYTGELFF. The DNA of the CDR3 is TGTGCCAGCAGCCAGGGTCCTTCTTACACCGGGGAGCTGTTTTTT. The chain employs TRBV7-2 and TRBJ2-2; weak D call: TRBD1 (5 bases). CDR3 length: 15 amino acids. Germline CDR1 SGHTA, CDR2 FQGNSA. Trimming took off 5 bases at V and 3 bases at J, with 13 bases between the two ends. The full variable domain, in which reference TRBV7-2 and TRBJ2-2 provide the parts outside the CDR3, is GAGVSQSPSNKVTEKGKDVELRCDPISGHTALYWYRQSLGQGLEFLIYFQGNSAPDKSGLPSDRFSAERTGGSVSTLTIQRTQQEDSAVYLCASSQGPSYTGELFFGEGSRLTVL.

The table lists this clonotype with many counts. The CDR3 nucleotides read TGCAGTGCCCCCGACAGAACGGGCAATCAGCCCCAGCATTTT. Its protein is CSAPDRTGNQPQHF. This rearrangement joins TRBV20-1 to TRBJ1-5, with a weak D call TRBD1 (5 bases). The germline V gene has CDR1 DFQATT and CDR2 SNEGSKA (reference sequence). Trimming shortened V by 6 bases and J by 2 bases, and 14 bases separated the two germline ends. This CDR3 is built from 14 residues.

This clonotype was observed at least ten times. The chain is built from TRBV9 and TRBJ2-2; 7 bases are a match to TRBD1. The CDR3 sequence is 15 residues long. Losses at the gene ends were 4 bases for V and 2 bases for J; bases not matched to a gene: 5. Germline CDR1 reads SGDLS; CDR2 reads YYNGEE. The CDR3 nucleotides read TGTGCCAGCAGCCCGACAGGGTCCAACACCGGGGAGCTGTTTTTT. Residues: CASSPTGSNTGELFF.

The gene calls are TRBV12-3 or TRBV12-4 and TRBJ1-2; possibly TRBD1 for D (5 bases). V was trimmed by 4 bases and J by 5 bases, leaving 17 bases between them. The CDR3 contains 15 residues. CDR3 in amino acids: CASSYPRVKVYGYTF. As DNA, the CDR3 is TGTGCCAGCAGTTACCCCAGGGTTAAAGTGTATGGCTACACCTTC.

The chain recombines TRBV29-1 with TRBJ2-6; D perhaps matches TRBD1 (5 bases). This CDR3 contains 13 residues. Germline V lookup: CDR1 SQVTM, CDR2 ANQGSEA. The V end lost 8 bases, the J end lost 2 bases, and 10 bases lay between the germline ends. The CDR3 region has the DNA TGCAGCCAAGACAGTACTGGGGCCAACGTCCTGACTTTC. Its translation is CSQDSTGANVLTF.

The table lists this clonotype with a few counts. J is TRBJ1-5 and V is TRBV20-1; 7 positions agree with TRBD1. Germline CDR1 and CDR2: DFQATT and SNEGSKA (reference sequence). V shed 5 bases, J shed 6 bases, and the junction held 16 bases outside the gene matches. The CDR3 totals 16 residues. This chain's CDR3 is CSAHTRQGNQIQPQHF. The CDR3 DNA is TGCAGTGCTCATACCCGACAGGGAAATCAGATTCAGCCCCAGCATTTT.